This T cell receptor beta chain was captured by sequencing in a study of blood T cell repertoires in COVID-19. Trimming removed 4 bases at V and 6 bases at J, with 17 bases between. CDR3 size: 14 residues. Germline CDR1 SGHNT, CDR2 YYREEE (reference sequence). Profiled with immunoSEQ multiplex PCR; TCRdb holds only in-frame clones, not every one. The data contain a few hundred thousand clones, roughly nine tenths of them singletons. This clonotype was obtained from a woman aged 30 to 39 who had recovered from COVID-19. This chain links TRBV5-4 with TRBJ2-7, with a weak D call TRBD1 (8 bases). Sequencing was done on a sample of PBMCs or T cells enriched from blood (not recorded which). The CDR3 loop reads CASSTEDREGEQYF. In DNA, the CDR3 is TGTGCCAGCAGCACGGAGGACAGGGAGGGCGAGCAGTACTTC. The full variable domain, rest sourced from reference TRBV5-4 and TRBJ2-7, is ETGVTQSPTHLIKTRGQQVTLRCSSQSGHNTVSWYQQALGQGPQFIFQYYREEENGRGNFPPRFSGLQFPNYSSELNVNALELDDSALYLCASSTEDREGEQYFGPGTRLTVT.